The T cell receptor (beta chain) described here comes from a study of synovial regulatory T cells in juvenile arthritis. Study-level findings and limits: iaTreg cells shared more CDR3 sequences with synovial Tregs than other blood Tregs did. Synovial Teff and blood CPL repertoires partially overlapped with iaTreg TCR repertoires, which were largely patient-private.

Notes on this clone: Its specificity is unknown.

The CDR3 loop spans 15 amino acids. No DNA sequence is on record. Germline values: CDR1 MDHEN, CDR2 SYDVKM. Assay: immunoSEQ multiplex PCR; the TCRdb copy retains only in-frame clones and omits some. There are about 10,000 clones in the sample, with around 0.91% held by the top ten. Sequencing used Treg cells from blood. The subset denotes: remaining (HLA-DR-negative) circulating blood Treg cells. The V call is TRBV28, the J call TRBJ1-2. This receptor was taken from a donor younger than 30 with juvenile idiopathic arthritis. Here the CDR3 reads CASSWGGVVGYGYTF.